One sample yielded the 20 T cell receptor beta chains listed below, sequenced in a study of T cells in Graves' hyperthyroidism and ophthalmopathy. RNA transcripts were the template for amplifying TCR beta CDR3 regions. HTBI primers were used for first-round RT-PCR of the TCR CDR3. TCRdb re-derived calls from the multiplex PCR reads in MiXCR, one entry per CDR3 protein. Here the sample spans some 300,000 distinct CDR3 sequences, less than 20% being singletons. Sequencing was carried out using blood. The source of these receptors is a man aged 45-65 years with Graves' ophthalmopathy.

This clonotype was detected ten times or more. CDR3: CAIRRTGDNQPQHF. CDR3 bases: TGTGCCATCAGACGGACAGGAGACAATCAGCCCCAGCATTTT. The chain has TRBV10-3 and TRBJ1-5, with TRBD1 matching over 7 bases. Trimming took 6 bases from V and 3 from J; bases not matched to a gene: 5. Looked up from germline, CDR1 is ENHRY and CDR2 is SYGVKD. This CDR3 contains 14 residues.

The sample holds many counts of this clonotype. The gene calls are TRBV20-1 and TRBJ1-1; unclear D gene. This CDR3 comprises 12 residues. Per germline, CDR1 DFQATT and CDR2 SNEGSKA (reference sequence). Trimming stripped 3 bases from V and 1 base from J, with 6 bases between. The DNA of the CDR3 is TGCAGTGCTAGCGTTTCGAACACTGAAGCTTTCTTT. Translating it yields CSASVSNTEAFF.

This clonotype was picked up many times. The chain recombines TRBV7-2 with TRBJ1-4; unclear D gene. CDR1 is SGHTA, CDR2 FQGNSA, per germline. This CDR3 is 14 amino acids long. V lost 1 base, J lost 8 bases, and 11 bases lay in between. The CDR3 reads CASSLGTREEKLFF. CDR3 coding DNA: TGTGCCAGCAGCTTAGGGACCCGGGAGGAAAAACTGTTTTTT. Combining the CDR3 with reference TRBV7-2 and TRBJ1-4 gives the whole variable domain GAGVSQSPSNKVTEKGKDVELRCDPISGHTALYWYRQSLGQGLEFLIYFQGNSAPDKSGLPSDRFSAERTGGSVSTLTIQRTQQEDSAVYLCASSLGTREEKLFFGSGTQLSVL.

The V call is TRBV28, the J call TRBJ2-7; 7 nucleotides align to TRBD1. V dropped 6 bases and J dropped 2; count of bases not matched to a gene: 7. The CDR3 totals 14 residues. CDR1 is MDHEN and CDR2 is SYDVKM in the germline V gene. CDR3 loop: CASSYGTEAYEQYF. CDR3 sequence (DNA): TGTGCCAGCAGCTATGGGACAGAAGCCTACGAGCAGTACTTC.

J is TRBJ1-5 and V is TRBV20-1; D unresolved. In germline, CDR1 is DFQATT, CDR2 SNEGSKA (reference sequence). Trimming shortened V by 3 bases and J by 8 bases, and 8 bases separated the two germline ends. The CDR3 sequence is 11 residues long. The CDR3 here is CSAREGEPQHF. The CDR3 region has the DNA TGCAGTGCTAGGGAAGGAGAGCCCCAGCATTTT.

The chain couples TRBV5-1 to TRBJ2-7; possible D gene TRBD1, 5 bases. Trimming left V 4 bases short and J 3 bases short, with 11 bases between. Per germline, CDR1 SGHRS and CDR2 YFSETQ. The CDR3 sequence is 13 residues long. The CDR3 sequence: CASSPNDSYEQYF. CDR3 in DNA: TGCGCCAGCAGCCCAAATGACAGCTACGAGCAGTACTTC.

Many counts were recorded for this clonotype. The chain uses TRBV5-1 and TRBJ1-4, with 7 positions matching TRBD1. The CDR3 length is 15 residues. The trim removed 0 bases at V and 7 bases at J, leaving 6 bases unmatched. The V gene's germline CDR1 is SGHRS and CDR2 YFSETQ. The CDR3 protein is CASSLDTQGVEKLFF. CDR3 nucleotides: TGCGCCAGCAGCTTGGATACCCAGGGGGTTGAAAAACTGTTTTTT. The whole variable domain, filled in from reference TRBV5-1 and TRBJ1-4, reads KAGVTQTPRYLIKTRGQQVTLSCSPISGHRSVSWYQQTPGQGLQFLFEYFSETQRNKGNFPGRFSGRQFSNSRSEMNVSTLELGDSALYLCASSLDTQGVEKLFFGSGTQLSVL.

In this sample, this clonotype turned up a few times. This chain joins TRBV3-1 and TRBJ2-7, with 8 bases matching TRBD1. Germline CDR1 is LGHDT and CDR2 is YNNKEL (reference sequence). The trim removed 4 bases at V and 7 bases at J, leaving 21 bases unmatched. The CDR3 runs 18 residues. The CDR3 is CASSRLPRGAGGVREQYF. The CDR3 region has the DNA TGTGCCAGCAGCCGACTCCCCAGGGGGGCAGGGGGCGTGAGGGAGCAGTACTTC.

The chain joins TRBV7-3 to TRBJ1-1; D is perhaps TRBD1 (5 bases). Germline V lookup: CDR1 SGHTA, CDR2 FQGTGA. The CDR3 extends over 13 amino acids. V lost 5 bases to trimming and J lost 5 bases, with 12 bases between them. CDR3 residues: CASSAHGGTEAFF. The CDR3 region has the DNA TGTGCCAGCAGCGCCCATGGGGGTACTGAAGCTTTCTTT.

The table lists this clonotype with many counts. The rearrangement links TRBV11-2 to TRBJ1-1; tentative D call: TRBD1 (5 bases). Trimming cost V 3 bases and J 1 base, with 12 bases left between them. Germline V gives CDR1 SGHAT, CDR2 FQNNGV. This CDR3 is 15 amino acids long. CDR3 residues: CASSFTQRGNTEAFF. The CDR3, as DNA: TGTGCCAGCAGCTTTACCCAAAGGGGGAACACTGAAGCTTTCTTT.

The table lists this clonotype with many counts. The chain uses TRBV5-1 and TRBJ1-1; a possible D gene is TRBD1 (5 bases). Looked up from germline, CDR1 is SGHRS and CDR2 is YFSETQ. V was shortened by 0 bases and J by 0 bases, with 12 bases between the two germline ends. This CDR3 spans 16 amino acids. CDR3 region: CASSLAGGKLNTEAFF. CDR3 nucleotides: TGCGCCAGCAGCTTGGCCGGGGGGAAATTGAACACTGAAGCTTTCTTT.

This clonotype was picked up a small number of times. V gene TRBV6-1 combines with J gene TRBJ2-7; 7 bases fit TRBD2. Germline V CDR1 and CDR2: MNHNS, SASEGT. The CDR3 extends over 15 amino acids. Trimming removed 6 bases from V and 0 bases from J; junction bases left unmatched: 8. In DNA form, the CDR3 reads TGTGCCAGCAGCTATTCCCGGGACTACTCCTACGAGCAGTACTTC. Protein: CASSYSRDYSYEQYF.

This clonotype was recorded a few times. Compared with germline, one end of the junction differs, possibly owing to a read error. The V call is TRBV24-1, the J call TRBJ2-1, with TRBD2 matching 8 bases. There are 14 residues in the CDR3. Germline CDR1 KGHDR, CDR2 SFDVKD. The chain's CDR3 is CEPRAGEYYNEQFF. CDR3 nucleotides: TGCGAACCCAGAGCGGGAGAGTACTACAATGAGCAGTTCTTC.

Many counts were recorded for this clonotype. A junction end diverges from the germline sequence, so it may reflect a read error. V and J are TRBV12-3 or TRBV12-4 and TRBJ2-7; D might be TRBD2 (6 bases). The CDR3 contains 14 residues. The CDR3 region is CASSLARGAYEQYF. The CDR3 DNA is TGTGCCAGCAGTCTAGCGAGAGGGGCATACGAGCAGTACTTC.

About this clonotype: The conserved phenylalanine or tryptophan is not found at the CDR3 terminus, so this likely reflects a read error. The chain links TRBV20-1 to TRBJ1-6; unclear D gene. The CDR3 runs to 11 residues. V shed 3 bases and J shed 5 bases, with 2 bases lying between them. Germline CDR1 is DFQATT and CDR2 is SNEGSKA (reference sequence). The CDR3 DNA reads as TGCAGTGCTAGTAATAATTCACCCCTCCACCTT. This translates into CSASNNSPLHL.

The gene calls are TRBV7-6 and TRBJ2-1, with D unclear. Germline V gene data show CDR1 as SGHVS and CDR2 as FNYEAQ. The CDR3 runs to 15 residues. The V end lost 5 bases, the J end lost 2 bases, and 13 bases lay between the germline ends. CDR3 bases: TGTGCCAGCAGCGTAGGGATAAGCACCTACAATGAGCAGTTCTTC. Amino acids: CASSVGISTYNEQFF.

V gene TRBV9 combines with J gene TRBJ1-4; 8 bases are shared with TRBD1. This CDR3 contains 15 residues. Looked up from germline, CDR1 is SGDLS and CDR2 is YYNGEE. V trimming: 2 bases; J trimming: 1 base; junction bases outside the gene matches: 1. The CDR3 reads CASSVGQGTNEKLFF. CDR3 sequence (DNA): TGTGCCAGCAGCGTCGGACAGGGAACTAATGAAAAACTGTTTTTT.

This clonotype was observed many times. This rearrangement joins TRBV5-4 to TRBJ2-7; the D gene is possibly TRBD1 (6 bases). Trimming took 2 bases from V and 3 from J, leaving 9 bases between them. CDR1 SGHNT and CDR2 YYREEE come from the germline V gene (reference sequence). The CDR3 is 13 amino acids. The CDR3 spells CASSLLDSYEQYF. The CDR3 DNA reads TGTGCCAGCAGCTTACTGGACAGCTACGAGCAGTACTTC.

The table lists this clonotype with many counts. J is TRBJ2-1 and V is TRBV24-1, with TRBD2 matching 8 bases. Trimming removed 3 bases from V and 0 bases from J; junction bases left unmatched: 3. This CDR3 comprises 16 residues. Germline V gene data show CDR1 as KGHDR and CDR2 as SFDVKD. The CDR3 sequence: CATSDTSGHSYNEQFF. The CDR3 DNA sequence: TGTGCCACCAGTGATACTAGCGGTCACTCCTACAATGAGCAGTTCTTC.

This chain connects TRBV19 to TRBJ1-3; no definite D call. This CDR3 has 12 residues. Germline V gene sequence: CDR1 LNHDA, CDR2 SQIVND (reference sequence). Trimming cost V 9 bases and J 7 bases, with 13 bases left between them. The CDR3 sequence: CASSISLNTIYF. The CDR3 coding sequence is TGTGCCAGCAGCATCTCGTTGAACACCATATATTTT. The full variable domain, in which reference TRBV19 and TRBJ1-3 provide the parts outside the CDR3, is DGGITQSPKYLFRKEGQNVTLSCEQNLNHDAMYWYRQDPGQGLRLIYYSQIVNDFQKGDIAEGYSVSREKKESFPLTVTSAQKNPTAFYLCASSISLNTIYFGEGSWLTVV.